The clone carrying this T cell receptor beta chain occurred a few times. The source of the sample is a study of cytomegalovirus exposure and HLA in healthy donors. The CDR3 is 15 residues long. The germline V gene has CDR1 KGHSH and CDR2 LQKENI. V lost 6 bases to trimming and J lost 6 bases, with 17 bases between them. Healthy bone marrow donors made up the donors. Both 60 Vbeta primers and 13 Jbeta primers went into the PCR. Clones were read by immunoSEQ multiplex PCR, and TCRdb kept only the in-frame ones, dropping some. The top ten hold about a fifth of the sample, which has approximately 80,000 clones, 70% to 85% seen once.

The receptor was isolated from a man younger than 45 in good health and CMV-seropositive. Specimen: PBMCs. The J gene is TRBJ1-4, the V gene TRBV18; perhaps TRBD1 as D (5 bases). In DNA, the CDR3 is TGTGCCAGCTCCCTTTCTGGGGGGTTCGATGAAAAACTGTTTTTT. It encodes CASSLSGGFDEKLFF.